This T cell receptor beta chain was retrieved from a study of tumor-infiltrating lymphocytes in primary liver carcinoma. As for the study in general: Staged T1-T3 N0M0, the tumors had sizes that ranged from roughly 4.2 to 11 cm across. Study outcomes and limitations: Significantly greater top-250-clone fractions characterized tumors relative to blood (p = 0.039).

The authors made TCR beta cDNA from 500 to 600 ng total RNA with a constant-region primer. Three rounds of nested multiplex PCR with slightly modified ARM-PCR produced TCR beta libraries. The first two PCR rounds used TRBV1-TRBV30 forward primers with a C-beta reverse primer, around 10 cycles each. TCRdb re-called the multiplex PCR reads through MiXCR, storing one row per CDR3 protein. This sample yields about 330,000 distinct CDR3 sequences, of which about 65% are seen a single time; roughly 6% belongs to the top ten. Germline DNA was also extracted, with blood RNA taken from unsorted whole blood. This CDR3 is 12 amino acids long. The germline CDR1 and CDR2 sequences are MNHNY and SVGAGI (reference sequence). As to this clonotype: The antigen is unknown. An end of the junction differs from the germline gene, which may be a read error.

The rearrangement links TRBV6-6 to TRBJ2-1; D is possibly TRBD1 (6 bases). The sample was peripheral blood. This sequence was found in a middle-aged man with primary liver carcinoma and hepatitis B virus infection. The CDR3 DNA follows: TGTGCCAATACCACCCCCCAGGGGTCTCCTCTCTTC. The encoded protein is CANTTPQGSPLF.